This is a list of T cell receptor beta chains from one sample in a study of Ad26.COV2.S vaccination and SARS-CoV-2 variants. Generated by immunoSEQ multiplex PCR, the TCRdb table keeps only in-frame clones and is missing some. The sample lists 300,000 to 400,000 clones, 70% to 90% occurring once. The sample in question was peripheral blood, obtained in a trial of Ad26.COV2.S vaccine versus placebo. These TCRs come from a person aged 18 to 65 who received the Ad26.COV2.S COVID-19 vaccine or a placebo. The CDR3 runs from the conserved cysteine through the conserved F or W. A D gene is named only where the DNA matches it firmly. Some rows have no size entry. The others give once, few or many, or a class for an expanded clone.

>TRBV18|NA|NA|TRBJ2-3
CASSPPTDTQYF
TGTGCCAGCTCACCCCCCACAGATACGCAGTATTTT
>TRBV18|NA|once|TRBJ2-1
CASSDGTVYNEQFF
TGTGCCAGCTCAGACGGGACGGTTTACAATGAGCAGTTCTTC
>TRBV7-2|NA|NA|TRBJ1-4
CASSPRLGANEKLFF
TGTGCCAGCAGCCCGAGGCTCGGGGCTAATGAAAAACTGTTTTTT
>TRBV7-2|NA|NA|TRBJ2-7
CASSLVRGASYEQYF
TGTGCCAGCAGCTTAGTCCGGGGAGCCTCCTACGAGCAGTACTTC
>TRBV7-9|NA|NA|TRBJ2-5
CASRRALGGQETQYF
TGTGCCAGCAGGCGGGCTCTGGGGGGCCAAGAGACCCAGTACTTC
>TRBV3-1/TRBV3-2|TRBD1|NA|TRBJ2-4
CASSQDPPTGGRNIQYF
TGTGCCAGCAGCCAAGATCCCCCGACAGGGGGCAGAAACATTCAGTACTTC
>TRBV14|NA|once|TRBJ1-1
CASSPRWNIGGTEAFF
TGTGCCAGCAGCCCCCGGTGGAATATTGGGGGCACTGAAGCTTTCTTT
>TRBV5-4|TRBD2|NA|TRBJ2-5
CASSSRALAGQETQYF
TGTGCCAGCAGCTCGAGGGCCCTAGCGGGGCAAGAGACCCAGTACTTC
>TRBV5-4|TRBD2|NA|TRBJ2-3
CASSLKIGGGVTDTQYF
TGTGCCAGCAGCTTAAAGATTGGCGGGGGGGTCACAGATACGCAGTATTTT
>TRBV6-5|TRBD2|NA|TRBJ2-1
CASRTAGGTHNEQFF
TGTGCCAGCAGGACAGCGGGGGGGACCCACAATGAGCAGTTCTTC
>TRBV5-4|NA|NA|TRBJ1-2
CASSLLGTNYGYTF
TGTGCCAGCAGCTTGTTAGGGACCAACTATGGCTACACCTTC
>TRBV30|NA|NA|TRBJ2-1
CAWSGGSYNEQFF
TGTGCCTGGAGCGGGGGATCCTACAATGAGCAGTTCTTC
>TRBV5-1|TRBD1|once|TRBJ2-3
CASSPNRDRSTDTQYF
TGCGCCAGCAGCCCGAACCGGGACAGGTCCACAGATACGCAGTATTTT
>TRBV30|TRBD1|once|TRBJ2-7
CAWIGQGSYYEQYF
TGTGCCTGGATCGGACAGGGAAGTTATTACGAGCAGTACTTC
>TRBV30|TRBD1|once|TRBJ2-6
CAWRKTGTNVLTF
TGTGCCTGGAGGAAGACAGGGACAAACGTCCTGACTTTC
>TRBV14|TRBD1|NA|TRBJ2-6
CASSHEPGQGIGALNVLTF
TGTGCCAGCAGCCACGAGCCTGGACAGGGGATAGGGGCCCTCAACGTCCTGACTTTC
>TRBV6-5|NA|NA|TRBJ1-2
CASRGDGWSYGYTF
TGTGCCAGCAGGGGGGACGGATGGAGCTATGGCTACACCTTC
>TRBV12-3/TRBV12-4|NA|NA|TRBJ1-2
CASSLGTGGYTF
TGTGCCAGCAGTTTGGGAACCGGGGGCTACACCTTC
>TRBV30|NA|NA|TRBJ1-2
CAWSVGFRSYTF
TGTGCCTGGAGTGTAGGGTTCAGGAGCTACACCTTC
>TRBV11-2|NA|NA|TRBJ1-1
CASSLRPLETEAFF
TGTGCCAGCAGCTTAAGGCCCCTGGAGACTGAAGCTTTCTTT
>TRBV4-1|TRBD2|many|TRBJ2-2
CASSQGGLAGVGTGELFF
TGCGCCAGCAGCCAAGGAGGGCTAGCGGGGGTTGGGACCGGGGAGCTGTTTTTT
>TRBV9|NA|NA|TRBJ2-3
CASSVRVSTDTQYF
TGTGCCAGCAGCGTGAGGGTTAGCACAGATACGCAGTATTTT
>TRBV13|NA|NA|TRBJ1-1
CASSEGGKNTEAFF
TGTGCCAGCAGCGAGGGAGGTAAGAACACTGAAGCTTTCTTT
>TRBV6-1|TRBD1|once|TRBJ2-1
CASSDQGAGVNEQFF
TGTGCCAGCAGTGACCAGGGGGCGGGTGTAAATGAGCAGTTCTTC
>TRBV11-2|NA|NA|TRBJ1-5
CASSPDSGINQPQHF
TGTGCCAGCAGCCCGGATAGCGGGATCAATCAGCCCCAGCATTTT
>TRBV29-1|NA|NA|TRBJ1-1
CSVEWGNTEAFF
TGCAGCGTTGAATGGGGGAACACTGAAGCTTTCTTT
>TRBV7-2|NA|once|TRBJ1-5
CASSFRYSNQPQHF
TGTGCCAGCAGCTTCAGGTATAGCAATCAGCCCCAGCATTTT
>TRBV4-3|TRBD2|NA|TRBJ2-3
CASSQGTSGGAGGTDTQYF
TGCGCCAGCAGCCAAGGAACTAGCGGGGGGGCGGGTGGTACAGATACGCAGTATTTT
>TRBV18|NA|NA|TRBJ1-1
CASSPATSWDTEAFF
TGTGCCAGCTCACCAGCCACGTCCTGGGACACTGAAGCTTTCTTT
>TRBV5-1|TRBD1|NA|TRBJ1-1
CASSLTSTGETEAFF
TGCGCCAGCAGCTTAACATCGACAGGGGAGACTGAAGCTTTCTTT
>TRBV6-5|NA|once|TRBJ1-2
CASSYRRGNYGYTF
TGTGCCAGCAGTTACCGAAGGGGAAACTATGGCTACACCTTC
>TRBV3-1/TRBV3-2|TRBD1|NA|TRBJ2-5
CASSQGQGVVETQYF
TGTGCCAGCAGCCAAGGACAGGGGGTGGTAGAGACCCAGTACTTC
>TRBV9|TRBD2|NA|TRBJ2-2
CASSVEAGGRSGELFF
TGTGCCAGCAGCGTAGAGGCGGGGGGGCGTTCCGGGGAGCTGTTTTTT
>TRBV5-1|TRBD1|NA|TRBJ2-5
CASSRATGGDQETQYF
TGCGCCAGCAGCCGGGCGACAGGGGGAGACCAAGAGACCCAGTACTTC
>TRBV6-5|NA|once|TRBJ2-7
CASSYSGGLLSYEQYF
TGTGCCAGCAGTTACTCGGGGGGACTCCTCTCCTACGAGCAGTACTTC
>TRBV20-1|NA|NA|TRBJ1-5
CSASRSVDQPQHF
TGCAGTGCTAGTCGGTCTGTCGATCAGCCCCAGCATTTT
>TRBV7-2|NA|NA|TRBJ1-5
CASSKQGGNQPQHF
TGTGCCAGCAGTAAACAGGGTGGCAATCAGCCCCAGCATTTT
>TRBV6-2/TRBV6-3|NA|many|TRBJ1-1
CASSLYTEAFF
TGTGCCAGCAGTTTATACACTGAAGCTTTCTTT
>TRBV5-1|TRBD1|NA|TRBJ2-6
CASSLTGTASGANVLTF
TGCGCCAGCAGCCTAACGGGGACAGCCTCTGGGGCCAACGTCCTGACTTTC
>TRBV4-3|NA|NA|TRBJ1-2
CASSQDQGNYGYTF
TGCGCCAGCAGCCAAGATCAGGGAAACTATGGCTACACCTTC